This T cell receptor beta chain was identified in a study of blood T cell repertoires in COVID-19. Study-wide context: Acute and convalescent COVID-19 samples came from the United States, Italy and Spain.

The trim removed 4 bases at V and 0 bases at J, leaving 3 bases unmatched. Per the germline V gene, CDR1 is SGHVS and CDR2 is FQNEAQ. The CDR3 has 14 residues. Participants' own reports of clinical history determined their cohort assignment. How the authors handled the data: The assay estimated nucleated cells by amplifying reference gene primers. Clones were read by immunoSEQ multiplex PCR, and TCRdb kept only the in-frame ones, dropping some. The V and J calls and clone size were taken over from that table, and D and trimming were inferred from the DNA. The data contain 180,000 or so clones, over 75% of them singletons.

This chain joins TRBV7-8 and TRBJ2-7; TRBD1 agrees at 7 bases. The TCR was taken from a man aged 50-59 years who had recovered from COVID-19. Source material: PBMCs or T cells enriched from blood (not recorded which). The CDR3 sequence: CASSSWDSSYEQYF. Here the CDR3 DNA reads TGTGCCAGCAGCTCCTGGGACAGCTCCTACGAGCAGTACTTC.